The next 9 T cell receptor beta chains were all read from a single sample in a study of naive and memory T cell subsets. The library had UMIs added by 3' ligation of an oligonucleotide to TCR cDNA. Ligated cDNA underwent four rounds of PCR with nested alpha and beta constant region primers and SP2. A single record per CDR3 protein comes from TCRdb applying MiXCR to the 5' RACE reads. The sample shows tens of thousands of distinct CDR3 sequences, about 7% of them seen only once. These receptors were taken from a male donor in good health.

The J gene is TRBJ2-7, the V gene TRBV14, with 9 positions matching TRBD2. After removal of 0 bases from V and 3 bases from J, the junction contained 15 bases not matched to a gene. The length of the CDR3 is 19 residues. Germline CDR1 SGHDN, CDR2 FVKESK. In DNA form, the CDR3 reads TGTGCCAGCAGCCAAGAGGGAACTAGCGGGCCGTATTTCATCTACGAGCAGTACTTC. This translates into CASSQEGTSGPYFIYEQYF.

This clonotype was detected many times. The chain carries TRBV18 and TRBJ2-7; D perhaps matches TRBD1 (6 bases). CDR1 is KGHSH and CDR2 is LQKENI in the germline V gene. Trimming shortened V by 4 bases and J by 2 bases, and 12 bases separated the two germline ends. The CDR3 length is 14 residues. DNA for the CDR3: TGTGCCAGCTCACATCCGGGACAAGCCTACGAGCAGTACTTC. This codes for CASSHPGQAYEQYF. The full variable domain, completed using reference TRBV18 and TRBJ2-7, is NAGVMQNPRHLVRRRGQEARLRCSPMKGHSHVYWYRQLPEEGLKFMVYLQKENIIDESGMPKERFSAEFPKEGPSILRIQQVVRGDSAAYFCASSHPGQAYEQYFGPGTRLTVT.

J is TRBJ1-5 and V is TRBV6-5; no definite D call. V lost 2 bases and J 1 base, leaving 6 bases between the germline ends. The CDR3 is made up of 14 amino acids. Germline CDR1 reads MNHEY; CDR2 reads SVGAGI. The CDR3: CASSYRASNQPQHF. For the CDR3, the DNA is TGTGCCAGCAGTTACCGGGCAAGCAATCAGCCCCAGCATTTT.

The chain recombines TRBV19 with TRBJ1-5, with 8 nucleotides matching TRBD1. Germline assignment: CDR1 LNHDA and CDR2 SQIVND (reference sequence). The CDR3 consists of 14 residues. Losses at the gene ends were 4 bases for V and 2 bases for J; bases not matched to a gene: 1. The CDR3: CASSTTGGNQPQHF. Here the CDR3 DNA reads TGTGCCAGTAGTACGACAGGGGGCAATCAGCCCCAGCATTTT.

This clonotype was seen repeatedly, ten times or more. The CDR3 nucleotides read TGTGCCAGCAGCTTAGCAGGGGGCGTCGAAAAACTGTTTTTT. Translated: CASSLAGGVEKLFF. The gene calls are TRBV7-6 and TRBJ1-4, with 7 bases identical to TRBD1. Germline assignment: CDR1 SGHVS and CDR2 FNYEAQ. The CDR3 runs 14 residues. The junction had 3 bases not matched to a gene; V was cut back by 0 bases and J by 8 bases.

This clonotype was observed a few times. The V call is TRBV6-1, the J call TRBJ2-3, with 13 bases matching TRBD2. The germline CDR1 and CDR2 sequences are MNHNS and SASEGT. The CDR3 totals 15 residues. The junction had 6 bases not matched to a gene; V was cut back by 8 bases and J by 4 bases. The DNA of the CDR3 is TGTGCCAGCCACGGACTAGCGGGAGAATCAGATACGCAGTATTTT. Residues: CASHGLAGESDTQYF.

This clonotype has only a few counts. This chain's CDR3 is CASSQPGYGYTF. The CDR3 region has the DNA TGTGCCAGCAGCCAACCGGGGTATGGCTACACCTTC. The V gene is TRBV3-1, the J gene TRBJ1-2; D ambiguous. This CDR3 region has 12 residues. Germline values: CDR1 LGHDT, CDR2 YNNKEL (reference sequence). The V end was cut by 2 bases, the J end by 5 bases, with 6 bases between. Variable domain in full (rest from reference TRBV3-1 and TRBJ1-2): DTAVSQTPKYLVTQMGNDKSIKCEQNLGHDTMYWYKQDSKKFLKIMFSYNNKELIINETVPNRFSPKSPDKAHLNLHINSLELGDSAVYFCASSQPGYGYTFGSGTRLTVV.

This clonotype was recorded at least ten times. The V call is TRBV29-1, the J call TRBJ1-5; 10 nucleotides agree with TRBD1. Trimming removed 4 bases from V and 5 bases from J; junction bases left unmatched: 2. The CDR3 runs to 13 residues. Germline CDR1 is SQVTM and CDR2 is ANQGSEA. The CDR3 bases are TGCAGCGTTGCGGACAGGGGGGATCAGCCCCAGCATTTT. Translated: CSVADRGDQPQHF.

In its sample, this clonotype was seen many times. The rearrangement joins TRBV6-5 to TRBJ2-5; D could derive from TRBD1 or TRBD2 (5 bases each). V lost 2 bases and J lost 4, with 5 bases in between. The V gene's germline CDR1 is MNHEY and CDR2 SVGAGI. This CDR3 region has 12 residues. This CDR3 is CASSYGGETQYF. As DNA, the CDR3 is TGTGCCAGCAGTTACGGGGGAGAGACCCAGTACTTC.